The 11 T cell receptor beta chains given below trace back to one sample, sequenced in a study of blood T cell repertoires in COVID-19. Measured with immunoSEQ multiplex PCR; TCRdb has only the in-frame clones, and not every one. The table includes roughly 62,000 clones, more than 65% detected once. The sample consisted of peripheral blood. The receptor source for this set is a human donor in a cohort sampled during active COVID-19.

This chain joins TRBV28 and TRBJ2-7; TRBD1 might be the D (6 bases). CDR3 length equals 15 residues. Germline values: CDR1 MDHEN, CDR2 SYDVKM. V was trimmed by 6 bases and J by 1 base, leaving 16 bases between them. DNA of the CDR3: TGTGCCAGCAGGTTCCAGGGGCACGGGTCCTACGAGCAGTACTTC. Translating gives CASRFQGHGSYEQYF.

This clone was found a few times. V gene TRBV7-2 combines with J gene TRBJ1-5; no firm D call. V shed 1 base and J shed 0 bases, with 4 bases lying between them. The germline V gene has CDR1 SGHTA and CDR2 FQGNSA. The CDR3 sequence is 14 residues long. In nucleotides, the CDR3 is TGTGCCAGCAGCTTAGGGCATAGCAATCAGCCCCAGCATTTT. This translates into CASSLGHSNQPQHF.

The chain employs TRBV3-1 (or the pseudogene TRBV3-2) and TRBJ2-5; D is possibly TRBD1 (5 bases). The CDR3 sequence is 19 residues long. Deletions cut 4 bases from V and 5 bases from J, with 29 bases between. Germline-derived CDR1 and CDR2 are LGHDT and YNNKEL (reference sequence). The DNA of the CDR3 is TGTGCCAGCAGCCCTACAAGCCCGCGACTCGGTGGGCCAGGGGAGACCCAGTACTTC. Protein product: CASSPTSPRLGGPGETQYF.

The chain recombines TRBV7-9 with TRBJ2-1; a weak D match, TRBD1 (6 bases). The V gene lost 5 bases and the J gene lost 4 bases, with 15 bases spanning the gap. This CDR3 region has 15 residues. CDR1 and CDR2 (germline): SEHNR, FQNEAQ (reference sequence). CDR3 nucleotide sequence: TGTGCCAGCAGCCTACAGGGCCCCCTTTACAATGAGCAGTTCTTC. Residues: CASSLQGPLYNEQFF.

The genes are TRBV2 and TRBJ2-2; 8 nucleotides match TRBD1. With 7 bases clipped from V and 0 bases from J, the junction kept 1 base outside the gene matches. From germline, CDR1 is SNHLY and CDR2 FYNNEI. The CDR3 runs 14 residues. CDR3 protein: CASKDRANTGELFF. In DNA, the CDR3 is TGTGCCAGCAAGGACAGGGCGAACACCGGGGAGCTGTTTTTT.

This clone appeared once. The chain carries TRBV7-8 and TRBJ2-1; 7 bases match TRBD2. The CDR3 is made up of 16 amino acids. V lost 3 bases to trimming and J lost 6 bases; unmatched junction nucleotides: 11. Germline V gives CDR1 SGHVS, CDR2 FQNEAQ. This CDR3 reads CASSFQVPRGVNEQFF. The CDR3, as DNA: TGTGCCAGCAGCTTCCAGGTCCCCCGGGGGGTCAATGAGCAGTTCTTC.

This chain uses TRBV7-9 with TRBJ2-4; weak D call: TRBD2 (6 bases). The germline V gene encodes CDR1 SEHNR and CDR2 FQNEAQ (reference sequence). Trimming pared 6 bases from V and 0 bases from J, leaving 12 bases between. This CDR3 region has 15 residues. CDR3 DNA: TGTGCCAGCAGTTCCCTGGGGGGAGCCAAAAACATTCAGTACTTC. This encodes CASSSLGGAKNIQYF.

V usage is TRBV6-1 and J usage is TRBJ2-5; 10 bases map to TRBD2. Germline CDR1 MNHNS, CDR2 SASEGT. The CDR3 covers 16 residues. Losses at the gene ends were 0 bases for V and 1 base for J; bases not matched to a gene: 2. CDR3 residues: CASSEAGLAVQETQYF. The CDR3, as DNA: TGTGCCAGCAGTGAAGCAGGACTAGCGGTCCAAGAGACCCAGTACTTC.

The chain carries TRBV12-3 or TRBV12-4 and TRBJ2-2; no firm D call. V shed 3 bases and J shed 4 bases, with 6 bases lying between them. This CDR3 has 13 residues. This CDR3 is CASSFSSTGELFF. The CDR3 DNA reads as TGTGCCAGCAGTTTTAGCTCCACCGGGGAGCTGTTTTTT.

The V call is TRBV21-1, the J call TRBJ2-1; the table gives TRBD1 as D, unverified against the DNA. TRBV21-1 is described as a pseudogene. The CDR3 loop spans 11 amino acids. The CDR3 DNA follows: TGTGCCAGCACGGACAGGGATGAGCAGTTCTTC. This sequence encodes CASTDRDEQFF.

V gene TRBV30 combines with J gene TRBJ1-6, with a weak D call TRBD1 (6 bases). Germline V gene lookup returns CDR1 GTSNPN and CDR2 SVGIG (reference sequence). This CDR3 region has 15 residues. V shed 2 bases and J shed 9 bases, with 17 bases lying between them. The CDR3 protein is CAWSSAKGGLSPLHF. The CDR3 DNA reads TGTGCCTGGAGTTCGGCGAAGGGGGGGCTTTCACCCCTCCACTTT. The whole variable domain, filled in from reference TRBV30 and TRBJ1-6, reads SQTIHQWPATLVQPVGSPLSLECTVEGTSNPNLYWYRQAAGRGLQLLFYSVGIGQISSEVPQNLSASRPQDRQFILSSKKLLLSDSGFYLCAWSSAKGGLSPLHFGNGTRLTVT.